A single sample is the source of the 10 T cell receptor beta chains below, sequenced in a study of monozygotic twins with inflammatory bowel disease. TCRdb re-called the 5' RACE reads and gives one entry per CDR3 protein, without DNA. The sample table sets out under 150,000 distinct CDR3 sequences. Input material: blood. The receptors originated from a human donor with ulcerative colitis or Crohn's disease, or a healthy co-twin of an affected twin (not recorded which).

This chain's CDR3 is CSARAADRGSGELFF. The rearrangement uses TRBV20-1 and TRBJ2-2; without DNA, the TCRdb call of TRBD1 cannot be checked. The CDR3 is 15 amino acids. CDR1 is DFQATT and CDR2 is SNEGSKA in the germline V gene (reference sequence).

The rearrangement joins TRBV20-1 to TRBJ2-5; there is no DNA to check the TCRdb D call of TRBD2. The V gene's germline CDR1 is DFQATT and CDR2 SNEGSKA (reference sequence). The CDR3 consists of 13 residues. CDR3 residues: CSASLGPSQTQYF.

V gene TRBV7-9 combines with J gene TRBJ2-3; TCRdb calls TRBD1, which cannot be checked without DNA. The CDR3 covers 15 residues. Germline V gene sequence: CDR1 SEHNR, CDR2 FQNEAQ (reference sequence). The CDR3 spells CASSFVRGTTDTQYF.

The rearrangement links TRBV12-3 or TRBV12-4 to TRBJ2-5; TCRdb reports TRBD2, a call that lacks DNA to check it against. The CDR3 covers 22 residues. The CDR3 is CASSLVPLYPGTSAGIQETQYF.

The chain uses TRBV5-1 and TRBJ2-3; there is no DNA to check the TCRdb D call of TRBD2. CDR3 length equals 15 residues. Germline CDR1 is SGHRS and CDR2 is YFSETQ. The CDR3 protein is CASSLAAGGPDTQYF.

The chain couples TRBV18 to TRBJ1-4. Per the germline V gene, CDR1 is KGHSH and CDR2 is LQKENI. The CDR3 totals 18 residues. The CDR3 is CASSPPRVSYATNEKLFF.

CDR3: CASSPTGTADTQYF. The chain couples TRBV5-1 to TRBJ2-3; the TRBD1 assignment by TCRdb is unverifiable without DNA. This CDR3 contains 14 residues. Germline V lookup: CDR1 SGHRS, CDR2 YFSETQ.

The chain couples TRBV20-1 to TRBJ2-2; TCRdb names TRBD2, which stays unverified in the absence of DNA. There are 14 residues in the CDR3. Germline CDR1 is DFQATT and CDR2 is SNEGSKA (reference sequence). The CDR3 protein is CSARSGANTGELFF.

The chain is built from TRBV20-1 and TRBJ1-2; the D call of TRBD1 rests on TCRdb alone, since no DNA is present to check it. The CDR3 totals 16 residues. Germline V gene data show CDR1 as DFQATT and CDR2 as SNEGSKA (reference sequence). The CDR3 loop reads CSARDSGTGLFYGYTF.

The genes are TRBV24-1 and TRBJ2-7; TCRdb gives TRBD1 as the D gene, but with no DNA this cannot be confirmed. The germline CDR1 and CDR2 sequences are KGHDR and SFDVKD. This CDR3 is built from 12 residues. The CDR3: CATGDSDYEQYF.